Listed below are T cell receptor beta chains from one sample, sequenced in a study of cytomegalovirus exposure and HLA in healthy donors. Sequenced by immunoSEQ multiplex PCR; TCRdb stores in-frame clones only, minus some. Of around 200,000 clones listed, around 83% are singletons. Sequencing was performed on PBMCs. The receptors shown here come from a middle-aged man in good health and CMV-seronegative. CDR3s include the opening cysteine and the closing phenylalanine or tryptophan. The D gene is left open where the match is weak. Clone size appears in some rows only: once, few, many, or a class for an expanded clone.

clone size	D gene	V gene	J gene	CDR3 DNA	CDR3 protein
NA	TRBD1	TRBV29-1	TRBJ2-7	TGCAGCGTTGGACAGGGGAGGTACGAGCAGTACTTC	CSVGQGRYEQYF
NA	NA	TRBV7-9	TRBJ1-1	TGTGCCAGCAGCTTAAAAGGGGATACGGGAGCTTTCTTT	CASSLKGDTGAFF
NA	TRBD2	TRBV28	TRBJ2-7	TGTGCCAGCAGTTTAGGGGGGGACTACGAGCAGTACTTC	CASSLGGDYEQYF
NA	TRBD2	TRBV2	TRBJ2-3	TGTGCCAGCAGTGGAATTAGCGGGGTGGCAGATACGCAGTATTTT	CASSGISGVADTQYF
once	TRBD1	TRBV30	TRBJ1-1	TGTGCCTGGTCATACAGGGGAGGCACTGAAGCTTTCTTT	CAWSYRGGTEAFF
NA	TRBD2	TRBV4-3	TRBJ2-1	TGCGCCAGCAGCCTTCTAGGGACTAGGGACGGTGAGCAGTTCTTC	CASSLLGTRDGEQFF
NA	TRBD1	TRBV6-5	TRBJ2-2	TGTGCCAGCACCAAAGGGGGCAGGACGACCGGGGAGCTGTTTTTT	CASTKGGRTTGELFF
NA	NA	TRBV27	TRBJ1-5	TGTGCCAGCAAGTCCGGGGGTCAGCCCCAGCATTTT	CASKSGGQPQHF
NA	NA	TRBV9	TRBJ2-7	TGTGCCAGCAGCGTAGGGTCCGCAGGGTCGGGTGAGCAGTACTTC	CASSVGSAGSGEQYF
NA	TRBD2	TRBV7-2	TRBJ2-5	TGTGCCAGCAGCCTCAACTGGGGGGGGAAGAGGACCCAGTACTTC	CASSLNWGGKRTQYF
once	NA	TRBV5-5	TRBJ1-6	TGTGCCAGCAGCACAACCCATCGCATGAATAATTCACCCCTCCACTTT	CASSTTHRMNNSPLHF
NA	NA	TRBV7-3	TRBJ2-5	TGTGCCAGCAGCTCCCGGACACAAGAGACCCAGTACTTC	CASSSRTQETQYF
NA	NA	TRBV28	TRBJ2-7	TGTGCCAGCAGCCCGGGGGCCGAACCAGGCGGGAGCTCCTACGAGCAGTACTTC	CASSPGAEPGGSSYEQYF
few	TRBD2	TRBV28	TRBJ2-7	TGTGCCAGCAGTACCCGGACTAGCGTTTCCTACGAGCAGTACTTC	CASSTRTSVSYEQYF
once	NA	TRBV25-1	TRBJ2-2	TGTGCCGGGAGTACAGTGTGGGACACCGGGGAGCTGTTTTTT	CAGSTVWDTGELFF
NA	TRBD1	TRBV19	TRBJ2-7	TGTGCCAGTAGTAGGACAGGGGGCCCCTACGAGCAGTACTTC	CASSRTGGPYEQYF
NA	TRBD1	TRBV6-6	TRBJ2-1	TGTGCCAGCATCTACGGCCGACAGGGCGCCCTTATCTTC	CASIYGRQGALIF
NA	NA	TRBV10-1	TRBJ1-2	TGCGCCAGCAGGTTCGGGGACTTGTTGGGGGGCTACACCTTC	CASRFGDLLGGYTF
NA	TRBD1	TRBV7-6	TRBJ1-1	TGTGCCAGCAGCTTAGTAACGGGACAGGGGACTGAAGCTTTCTTT	CASSLVTGQGTEAFF
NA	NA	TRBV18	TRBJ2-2	TGTGCCAGCTCCCGGACAGAGGTGAACACCGGGGAGCTGTTTTTT	CASSRTEVNTGELFF